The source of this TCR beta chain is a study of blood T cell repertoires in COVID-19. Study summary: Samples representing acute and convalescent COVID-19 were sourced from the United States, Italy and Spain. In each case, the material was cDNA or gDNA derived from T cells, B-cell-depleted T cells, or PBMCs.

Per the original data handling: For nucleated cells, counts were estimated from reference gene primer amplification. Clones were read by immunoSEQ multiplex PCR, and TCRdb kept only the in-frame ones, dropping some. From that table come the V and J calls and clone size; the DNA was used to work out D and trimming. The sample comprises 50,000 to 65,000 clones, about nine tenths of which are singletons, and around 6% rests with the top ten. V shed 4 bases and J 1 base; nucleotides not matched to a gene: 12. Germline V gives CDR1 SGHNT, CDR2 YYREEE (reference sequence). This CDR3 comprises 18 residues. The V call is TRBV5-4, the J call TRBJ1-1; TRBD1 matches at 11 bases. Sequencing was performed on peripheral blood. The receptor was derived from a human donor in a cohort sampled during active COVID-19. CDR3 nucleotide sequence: TGTGCCAGCAGCCGAACAGTGGGACAGGGGGTGGGGAACACTGAAGCTTTCTTT. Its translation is CASSRTVGQGVGNTEAFF.